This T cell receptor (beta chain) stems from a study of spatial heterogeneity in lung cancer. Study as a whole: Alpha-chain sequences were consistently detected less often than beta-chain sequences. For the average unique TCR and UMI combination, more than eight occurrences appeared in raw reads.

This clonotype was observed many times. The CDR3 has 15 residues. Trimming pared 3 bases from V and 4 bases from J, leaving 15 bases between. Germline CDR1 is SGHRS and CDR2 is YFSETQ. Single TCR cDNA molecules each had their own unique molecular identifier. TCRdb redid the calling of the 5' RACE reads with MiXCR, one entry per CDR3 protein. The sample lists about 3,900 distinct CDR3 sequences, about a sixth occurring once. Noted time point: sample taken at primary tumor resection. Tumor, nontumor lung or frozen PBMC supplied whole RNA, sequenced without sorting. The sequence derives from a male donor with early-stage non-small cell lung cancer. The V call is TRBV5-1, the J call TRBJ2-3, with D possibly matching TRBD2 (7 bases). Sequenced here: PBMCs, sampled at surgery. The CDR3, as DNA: TGCGCCAGCAGCTCGAATAAAGGGGGGGCAGATACGCAGTATTTT. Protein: CASSSNKGGADTQYF.